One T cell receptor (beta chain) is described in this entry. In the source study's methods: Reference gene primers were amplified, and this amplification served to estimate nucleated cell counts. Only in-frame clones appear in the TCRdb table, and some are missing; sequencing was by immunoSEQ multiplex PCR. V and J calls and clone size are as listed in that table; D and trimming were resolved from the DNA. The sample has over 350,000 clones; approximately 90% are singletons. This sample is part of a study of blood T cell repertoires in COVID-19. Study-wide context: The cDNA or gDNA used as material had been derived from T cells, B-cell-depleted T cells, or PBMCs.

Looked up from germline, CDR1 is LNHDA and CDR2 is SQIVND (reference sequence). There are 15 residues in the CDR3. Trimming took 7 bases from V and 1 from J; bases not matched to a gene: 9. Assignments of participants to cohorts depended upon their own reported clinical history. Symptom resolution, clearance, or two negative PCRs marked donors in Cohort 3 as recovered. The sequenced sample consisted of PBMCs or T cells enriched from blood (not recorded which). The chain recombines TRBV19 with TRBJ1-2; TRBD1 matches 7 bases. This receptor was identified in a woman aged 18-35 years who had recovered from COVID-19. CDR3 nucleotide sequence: TGTGCCAGTACCCCTGGGACAGCTCTTAACTATGGCTACACCTTC. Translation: CASTPGTALNYGYTF.